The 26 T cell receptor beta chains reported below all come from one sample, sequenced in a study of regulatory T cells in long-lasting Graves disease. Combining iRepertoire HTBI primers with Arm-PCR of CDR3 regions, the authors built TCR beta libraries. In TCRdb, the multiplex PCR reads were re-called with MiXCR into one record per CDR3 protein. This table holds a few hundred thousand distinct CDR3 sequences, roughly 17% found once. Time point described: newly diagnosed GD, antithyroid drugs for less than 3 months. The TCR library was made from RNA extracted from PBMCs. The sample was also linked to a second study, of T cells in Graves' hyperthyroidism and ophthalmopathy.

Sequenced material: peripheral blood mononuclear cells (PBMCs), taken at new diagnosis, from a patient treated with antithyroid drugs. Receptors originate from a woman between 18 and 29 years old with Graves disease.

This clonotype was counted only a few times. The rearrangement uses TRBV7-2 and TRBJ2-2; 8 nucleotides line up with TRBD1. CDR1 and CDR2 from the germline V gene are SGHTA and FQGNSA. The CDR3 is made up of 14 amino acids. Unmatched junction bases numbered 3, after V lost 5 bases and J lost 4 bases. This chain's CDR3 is CASSADRGTGELFF. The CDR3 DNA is TGTGCCAGCAGCGCCGACAGGGGCACCGGGGAGCTGTTTTTT.

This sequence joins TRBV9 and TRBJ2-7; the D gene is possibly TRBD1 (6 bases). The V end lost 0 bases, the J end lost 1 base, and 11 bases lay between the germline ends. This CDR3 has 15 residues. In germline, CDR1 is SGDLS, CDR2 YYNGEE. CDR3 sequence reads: CASSVAPQGSYEQYF. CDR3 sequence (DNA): TGTGCCAGCAGCGTAGCCCCGCAGGGGTCCTACGAGCAGTACTTC. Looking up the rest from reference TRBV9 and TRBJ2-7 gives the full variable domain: DSGVTQTPKHLITATGQRVTLRCSPRSGDLSVYWYQQSLDQGLQFLIQYYNGEERAKGNILERFSAQQFPDLHSELNLSSLELGDSALYFCASSVAPQGSYEQYFGPGTRLTVT.

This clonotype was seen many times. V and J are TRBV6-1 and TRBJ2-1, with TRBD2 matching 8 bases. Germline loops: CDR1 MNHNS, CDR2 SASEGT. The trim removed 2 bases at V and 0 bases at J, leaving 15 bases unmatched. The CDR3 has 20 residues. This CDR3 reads CASSEYVAGSWESSYNEQFF. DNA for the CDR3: TGTGCCAGCAGTGAATATGTAGCGGGAAGCTGGGAGAGCTCCTACAATGAGCAGTTCTTC.

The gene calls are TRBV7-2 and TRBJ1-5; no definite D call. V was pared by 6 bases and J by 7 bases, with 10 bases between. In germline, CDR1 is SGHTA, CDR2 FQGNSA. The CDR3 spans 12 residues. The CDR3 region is CASSSPGQPQHF. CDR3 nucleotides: TGTGCCAGCAGTTCCCCGGGGCAGCCCCAGCATTTT.

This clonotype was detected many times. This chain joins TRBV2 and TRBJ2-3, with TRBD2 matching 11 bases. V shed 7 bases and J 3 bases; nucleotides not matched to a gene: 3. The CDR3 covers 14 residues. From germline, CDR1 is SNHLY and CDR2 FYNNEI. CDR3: CASKTSGTTDTQYF. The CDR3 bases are TGTGCCAGCAAGACTAGCGGGACTACAGATACGCAGTATTTT.

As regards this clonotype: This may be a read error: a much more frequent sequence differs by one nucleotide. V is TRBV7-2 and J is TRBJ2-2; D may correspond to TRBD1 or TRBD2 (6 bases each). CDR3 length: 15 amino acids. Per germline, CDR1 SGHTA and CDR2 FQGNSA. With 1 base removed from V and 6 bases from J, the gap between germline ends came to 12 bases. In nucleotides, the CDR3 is TGTGCCAGCAGCTTAGGTCAGGGGACTGCCGGGGAGCTGTTTTTT. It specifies CASSLGQGTAGELFF.

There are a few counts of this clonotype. In nucleotides, the CDR3 is TGTGCCAGCAGCGACCGACTAGCGGGAGTCGACACAGATACGCAGTATTTT. Protein product: CASSDRLAGVDTDTQYF. J is TRBJ2-3 and V is TRBV9, with 12 bases lining up with TRBD2. CDR3 size: 17 residues. J gave up 2 bases and V 3 bases, and 7 bases lay outside the gene matches. The germline V gene encodes CDR1 SGDLS and CDR2 YYNGEE.

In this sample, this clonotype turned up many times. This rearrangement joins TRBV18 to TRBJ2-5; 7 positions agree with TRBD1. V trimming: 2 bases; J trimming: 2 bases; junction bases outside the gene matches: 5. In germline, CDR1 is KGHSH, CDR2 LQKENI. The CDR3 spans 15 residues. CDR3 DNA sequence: TGTGCCAGCTCACCATCTAAGGGACAGCAAGAGACCCAGTACTTC. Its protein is CASSPSKGQQETQYF.

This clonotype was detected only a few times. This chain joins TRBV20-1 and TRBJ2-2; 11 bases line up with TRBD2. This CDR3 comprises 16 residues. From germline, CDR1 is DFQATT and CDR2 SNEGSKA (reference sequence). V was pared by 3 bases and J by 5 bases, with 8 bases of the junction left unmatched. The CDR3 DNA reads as TGCAGTGCTAGGGGTAGCGGGAGGGTTAGGACCGGGGAGCTGTTTTTT. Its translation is CSARGSGRVRTGELFF.

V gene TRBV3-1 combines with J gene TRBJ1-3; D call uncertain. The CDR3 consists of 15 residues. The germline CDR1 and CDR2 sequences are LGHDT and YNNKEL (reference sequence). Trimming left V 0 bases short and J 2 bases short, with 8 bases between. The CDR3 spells CASSQEIGPGNTIYF. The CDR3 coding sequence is TGTGCCAGCAGCCAAGAAATCGGACCTGGAAACACCATATATTTT.

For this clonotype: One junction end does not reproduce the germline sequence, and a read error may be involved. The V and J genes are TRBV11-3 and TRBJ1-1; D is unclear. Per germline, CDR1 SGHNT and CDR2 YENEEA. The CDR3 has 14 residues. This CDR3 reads CASSQPLRNTEAFF. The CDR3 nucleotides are TGCGCCAGCAGCCAGCCGTTGCGGAACACTGAAGCTTTCTTT.

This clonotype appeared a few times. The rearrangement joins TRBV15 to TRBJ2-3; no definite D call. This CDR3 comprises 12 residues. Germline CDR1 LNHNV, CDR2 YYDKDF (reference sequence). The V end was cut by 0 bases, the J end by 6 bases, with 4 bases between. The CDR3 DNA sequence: TGTGCCACCAGCAGAGATCAGGATACGCAGTATTTT. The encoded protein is CATSRDQDTQYF.

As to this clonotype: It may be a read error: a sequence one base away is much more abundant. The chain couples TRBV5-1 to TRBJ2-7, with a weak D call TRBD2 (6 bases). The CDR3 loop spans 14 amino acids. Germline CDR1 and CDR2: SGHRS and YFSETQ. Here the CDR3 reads CASRRDLVYNEQYF. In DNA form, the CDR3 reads TGTGCCAGCAGACGGGACTTAGTTTACAATGAGCAGTACTTC.

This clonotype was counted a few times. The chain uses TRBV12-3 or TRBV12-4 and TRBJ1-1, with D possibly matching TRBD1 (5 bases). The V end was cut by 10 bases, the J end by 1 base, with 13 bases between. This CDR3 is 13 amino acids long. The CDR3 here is CATNWGPNTEAFF. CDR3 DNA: TGTGCCACCAATTGGGGCCCGAACACTGAAGCTTTCTTT.

The CDR3 coding sequence is TGCGCCAGCAGCCAAGATAAGATAGGAGGGGGGATCTACAATGAGCAGTTCTTC. Translating gives CASSQDKIGGGIYNEQFF. The gene calls are TRBV4-1 and TRBJ2-1, with D possibly called TRBD1 or TRBD2 (6 bases each). This CDR3 contains 18 residues. V lost 0 bases and J lost 3, with 18 bases in between. Germline V CDR1 and CDR2: MGHRA, YSYEKL.

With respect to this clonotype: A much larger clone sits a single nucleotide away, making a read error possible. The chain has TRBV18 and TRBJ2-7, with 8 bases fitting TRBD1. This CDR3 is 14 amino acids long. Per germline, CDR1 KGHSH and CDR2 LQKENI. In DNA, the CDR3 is TGTGCCAGGTCACCTGGGACAGGTACGGGCGAGAAGTACTTC. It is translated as CARSPGTGTGEKYF. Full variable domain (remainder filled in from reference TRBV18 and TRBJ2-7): NAGVMQNPRHLVRRRGQEARLRCSPMKGHSHVYWYRQLPEEGLKFMVYLQKENIIDESGMPKERFSAEFPKEGPSILRIQQVVRGDSAAYFCARSPGTGTGEKYFGPGTRLTVT.

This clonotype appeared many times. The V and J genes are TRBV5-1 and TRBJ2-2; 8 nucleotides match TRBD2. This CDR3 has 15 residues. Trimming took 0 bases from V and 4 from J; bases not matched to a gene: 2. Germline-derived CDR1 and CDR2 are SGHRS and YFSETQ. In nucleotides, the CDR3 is TGCGCCAGCAGCTTGGTACTAGCGGCCACCGGGGAGCTGTTTTTT. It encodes CASSLVLAATGELFF.

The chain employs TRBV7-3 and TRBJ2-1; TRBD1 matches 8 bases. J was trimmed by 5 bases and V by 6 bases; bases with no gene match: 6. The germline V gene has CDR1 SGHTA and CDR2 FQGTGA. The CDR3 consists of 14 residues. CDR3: CASRPNRGNNEQFF. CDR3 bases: TGTGCCAGCAGGCCAAACAGGGGGAACAATGAGCAGTTCTTC.

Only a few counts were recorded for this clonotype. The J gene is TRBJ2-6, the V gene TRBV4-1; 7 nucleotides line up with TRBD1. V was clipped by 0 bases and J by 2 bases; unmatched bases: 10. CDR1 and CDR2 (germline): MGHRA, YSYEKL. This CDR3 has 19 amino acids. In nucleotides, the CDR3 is TGCGCCAGCAGCCAAGATACACTCGACAGGGTGACTGGGGCCAACGTCCTGACTTTC. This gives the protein CASSQDTLDRVTGANVLTF.

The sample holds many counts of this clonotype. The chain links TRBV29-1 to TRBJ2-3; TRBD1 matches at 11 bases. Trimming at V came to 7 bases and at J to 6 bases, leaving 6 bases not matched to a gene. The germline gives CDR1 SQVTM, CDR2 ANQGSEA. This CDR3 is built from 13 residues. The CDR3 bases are TGCAGCGCCATGGACAGGGGGCGGGATACGCAGTATTTT. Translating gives CSAMDRGRDTQYF.

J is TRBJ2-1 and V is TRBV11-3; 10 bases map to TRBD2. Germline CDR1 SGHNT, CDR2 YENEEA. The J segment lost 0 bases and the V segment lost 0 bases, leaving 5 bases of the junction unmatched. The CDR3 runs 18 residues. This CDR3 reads CASSLDSSSGSSYNEQFF. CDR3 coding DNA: TGTGCCAGCAGCTTAGATAGCTCTAGCGGGAGCTCCTACAATGAGCAGTTCTTC.

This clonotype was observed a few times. The CDR3 sequence: CSAPSGGLSGAQHF. For the CDR3, the DNA is TGCAGTGCTCCGAGCGGGGGGCTTTCTGGGGCCCAGCATTTT. The chain joins TRBV20-1 to TRBJ1-5, with TRBD1 as a possible D gene (6 bases). Trimming stripped 5 bases from V and 11 bases from J, with 22 bases between. Germline loops: CDR1 DFQATT, CDR2 SNEGSKA (reference sequence). This CDR3 has 14 residues.

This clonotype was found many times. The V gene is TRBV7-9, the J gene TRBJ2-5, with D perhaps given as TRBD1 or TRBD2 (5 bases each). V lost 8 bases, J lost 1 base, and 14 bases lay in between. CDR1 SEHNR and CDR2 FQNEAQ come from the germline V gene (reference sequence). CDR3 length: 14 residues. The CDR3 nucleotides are TGTGCCAGCGTACGGGGCGGGCCCCAAGAGACCCAGTACTTC. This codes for CASVRGGPQETQYF.

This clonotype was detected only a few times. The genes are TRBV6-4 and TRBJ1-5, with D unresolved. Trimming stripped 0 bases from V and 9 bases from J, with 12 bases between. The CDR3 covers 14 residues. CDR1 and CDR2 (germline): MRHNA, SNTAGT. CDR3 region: CASSDSISRGPQHF. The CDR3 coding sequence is TGTGCCAGCAGTGACTCGATTAGCCGAGGGCCCCAGCATTTT.

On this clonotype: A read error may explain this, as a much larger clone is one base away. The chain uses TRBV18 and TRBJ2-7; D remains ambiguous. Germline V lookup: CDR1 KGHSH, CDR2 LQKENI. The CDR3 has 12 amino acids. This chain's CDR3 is CASSPSNYKQYF. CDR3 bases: TGTGCCAGCTCACCGAGTAACTACAAGCAGTACTTC.

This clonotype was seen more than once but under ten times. The DNA of the CDR3 is TGTGCCAGTAAAACCGGGACAGGAAGCAATCAGCCCCAGCATTTT. It encodes CASKTGTGSNQPQHF. V and J are TRBV19 and TRBJ1-5, with 8 nucleotides matching TRBD1. The germline CDR1 and CDR2 sequences are LNHDA and SQIVND (reference sequence). CDR3 size: 15 residues. J gave up 1 base and V 7 bases, and 6 bases lay outside the gene matches.